The source of this T cell receptor (beta chain) is a study of T cells in Graves' hyperthyroidism and ophthalmopathy. Study results and caveats: Expanded thyroid clonotypes (above 0.001) were mostly also found in blood. Onset of ophthalmopathy came a median approximately 6.8 months after the model predicted it.

Only one count was recorded for this clonotype. The antigen is undetermined. Germline V gives CDR1 LGHNA, CDR2 YNFKEQ. Trimming cost V 0 bases and J 5 bases; bases outside gene matches: 12. This CDR3 has 17 amino acids. With duration under 3 months, ophthalmopathy was active: Clinical Activity Score at least 3, NOSPECS at least 4. The source of the PBMCs was 9.5 to 10 ml of fresh peripheral blood. Amplification targeted TCR beta CDR3 regions from RNA transcripts. HTBI primers drove first-round RT-PCR of the TCR CDR3. TCRdb re-derived calls from the multiplex PCR reads in MiXCR, one entry per CDR3 protein. The sample has roughly 650,000 distinct CDR3 sequences; around 16% are singletons.

This rearrangement joins TRBV4-2 to TRBJ2-7; 8 bases line up with TRBD1. The sample taken for sequencing was blood. The source is a woman aged 40 to 50 with Graves' ophthalmopathy. CDR3 region: CASSQDYVQDRVHEQYF. The CDR3 DNA sequence: TGTGCCAGCAGCCAAGATTACGTCCAGGACAGGGTCCACGAGCAGTACTTC.